This TCR beta chain was sequenced during a study of long-term antiretroviral therapy in people with HIV (dated by TCRdb to between 2021 and 2022). Turning to the overall study: The earliest samples were collected roughly a decade before the 2015 WHO recommendation for immediate ART, at a time when ART was usually postponed until CD4 counts fell. No cross-contamination during QIAcube processing was shown when test extractions of a monoclonal T-cell line were performed alongside around 30 polyclonal samples. Of the approximately 30 participants with HIV, approximately twelve were female. A total of about 180 cryopreserved PBMC samples were contributed to the cohort by 30 adults with confirmed HIV infection, with samples collected serially over a mean of roughly six years (range 1-12). Whether ART initiation and durable HIV suppression were associated with changes in peripheral blood TRB repertoire composition and diversity was tested in a retrospective serial study. The paper's findings and limits, for the study overall: Compared with controls, HIV repertoires had narrower CDR3 length ranges, and the network structure pointed to an antigen-experienced repertoire that shifted only slightly toward naive after ART. Inferences about post-ART repertoire changes were limited because no data were available on ART adherence, viral resistance or therapy changes. The samples span the years 2004 to 2017, and the ART regimens used may be less effective than current regimens. Since PBMC availability was limited, sequencing covered only the TCR beta chain, with no alpha chain pairing. The repertoire was dominated across all time points by expanded TRB clones identified before ART initiation, although this dominance was seen to fluctuate and to decrease in many PLHIV after ART. A significant increase in TRB diversity was found to be associated with ART initiation, although TRB diversity was observed to remain significantly below that of transplant donor controls even after long-term ART. Because pre-ART samples had limited cell numbers, profiling was done on unsorted PBMC rather than on sorted CD4+ and CD8+ T cells.

Points on this clone: What antigen it recognizes has not been identified. No base-level quality is on record; no much larger clone is a single base apart.

A distance of 19 bases separates the germline ends of V and J, which lose 4 bases and 7 bases respectively. The germline V gene sets CDR1 to SNHLY and CDR2 to FYNNEI. The CDR3 holds 16 amino acids from the cysteine to the phenylalanine. Of the read, only the CDR3 DNA is kept; its 48 bases are in frame from base 1. To be included, a participant needed at least one PBMC sample from before ART initiation plus at least two post-ART samples. Treatment was received in the United States of America by all participants with HIV. Cryopreserved samples of about 0.95-10 million PBMC were thawed and washed before DNA extraction. At the time of the earliest PBMC sample for each participant with HIV, ages ranged from about 23 to 60 years. PBMC samples were contributed by each participant from 1-4 timepoints before ART initiation and 2-8 timepoints after ART initiation, with a median of 7 samples. Serial HIV viral load, CD4+ T-cell count, ART history and demographic data were obtained for every participant. Using a Qiagen kit on a QIAcube, genomic DNA was extracted from unsorted PBMC, with samples processed in batches of 12.

The immunoSEQ hsTCRB v3.0 assay was used at survey level resolution to sequence the TRB variable region. TRB sequencing targeted a depth of roughly 40,000-55,000 T-cell genomes per sample. An Illumina MiSeq with a v3 150-cycle kit was used to sequence the pooled TRB libraries. Concerning the study's data processing: Repertoire analysis ran in R within a reproducible Nextflow workflow covering QC, data transformation and analysis. LymphoSeq2, an R package for exploring AIRR-Seq data, was used to implement custom analyses. A few samples that produced fewer than 5000 total TRB sequences were removed, so 180 or so HIV repertoires were analyzed. Among the 190 or so HIV repertoires that were kept, 59 were collected before ART initiation and under 150 were collected after ART initiation. Repertoires were downsampled to 5000 TRB nucleotide sequences, with summary statistics averaged over 100 downsampling iterations. The analysis kept only TRB sequences whose CDR3 regions were at least seven amino acids long. A Shannon entropy-derived clonality score and the Gini coefficient were used to measure diversity. In the repertoire networks, any two of the top 5000 CDR3 amino acid sequences were linked whenever the two sequences differed by an edit distance of one. Antigen specificity groups and MHC restriction were predicted for TRB CDR3 amino acid sequences with GLIPH2. Known CMV, EBV, HIV or tissue antigen associations were flagged by matching CDR3 amino acid sequences against VDJdb and McPAS-TCR. Pre-ART, post-ART and control groups were compared with Wilcoxon signed-rank tests and Holm-Bonferroni correction. TCRdb stores this immuneACCESS table with in-frame sequences only. Part of the clones is absent; in the studies checked, under half of the shortfall reflects unresolved V genes, and no reason is known for the rest. That table supplies the V and J calls and clone size; D and trimming were determined from the DNA. The sample contains roughly 16,000 clones, over 65% of them found a single time. The ten largest clonotypes hold around a fifth of the sample.

The TCR was taken from a man aged 40-49 years with HIV. The input for sequencing was unsorted PBMCs, taken 2.1 years after starting antiretroviral therapy. Recombination linked TRBV2 to TRBJ1-4; 5 matching bases give a weak D call of TRBD1. The DNA sequence is as follows: TGTGCCAGCAGTGTCTCCGGGGGGGACCTAAGTGAAAAACTGTTTTTT. The resulting protein is CASSVSGGDLSEKLFF.